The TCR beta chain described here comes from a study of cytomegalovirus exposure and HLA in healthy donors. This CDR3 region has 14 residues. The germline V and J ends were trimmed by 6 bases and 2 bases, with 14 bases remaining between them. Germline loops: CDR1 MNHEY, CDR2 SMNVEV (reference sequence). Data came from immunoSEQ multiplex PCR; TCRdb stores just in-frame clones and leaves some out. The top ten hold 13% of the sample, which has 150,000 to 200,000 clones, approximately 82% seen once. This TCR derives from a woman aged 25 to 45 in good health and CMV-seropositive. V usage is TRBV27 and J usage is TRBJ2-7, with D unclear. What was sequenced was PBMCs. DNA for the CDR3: TGTGCCAGCAGATTAAACAGAGCAGCCTACGAGCAGTACTTC. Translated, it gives CASRLNRAAYEQYF.